This T cell receptor beta chain was sequenced during a study of prognosis after radiotherapy for stage I lung cancer. Findings and caveats of the study: Gene usage, both TRBV and TRBJ, reportedly differed between patients with metastases and patients without them.

Germline V gene data show CDR1 as SNHLY and CDR2 as FYNNEI. The V gene end was trimmed by 3 bases and the J gene end by 9 bases; junction bases not matched to a gene: 2. The CDR3 length is 13 residues. The TCR beta CDR3 region was amplified from genomic DNA, with two rounds of multiplex PCR being used for the amplification. Gene-specific primers for each TRBV and TRBJ gene drove first-round PCR. MiXCR, run by TCRdb on the multiplex PCR reads, gives a single entry per CDR3 protein. Among roughly 13,000 distinct CDR3 sequences listed, 40% to 55% were seen once. A note on this clonotype: Antigen unknown.

The receptor's source is a donor aged 50 or older with non-small cell lung cancer. The chain links TRBV2 to TRBJ2-1, with 10 bases matching TRBD2. Sequenced material: PBMCs, taken before or after stereotactic body radiation therapy (not recorded which). In DNA, the CDR3 is TGTGCCAGCAGTGAGGAGCGGGAGGGTGAGCAGTTCTTC. Its translation is CASSEEREGEQFF.